This T cell receptor (beta chain) was captured by sequencing in a study of T cell responses to AZD1222 COVID-19 vaccine. Profiled with immunoSEQ multiplex PCR; TCRdb holds only in-frame clones, not every one. In the table there are some 100,000 clones, around nine tenths of which are singletons. A few counts support this clone. Its target is not known. The CDR3 has 16 amino acids. Germline lookup yields CDR1 SNHLY and CDR2 FYNNEI. Deletions cut 3 bases from V and 5 bases from J, with 19 bases between. Study-wide points: The donor group comprised mostly white British people and more females; the analysis possibly underestimated clonal diversity.

The sample in question was peripheral blood, obtained on day 0 of AZD1222 vaccination. J is TRBJ1-2 and V is TRBV2; D might be TRBD1 (5 bases). The receptor comes from an adult in good health. CDR3 sequence: CASSDRAGGALYGYTF. The CDR3 DNA is TGTGCCAGCAGTGACAGGGCGGGAGGGGCACTGTATGGCTACACCTTC.